This T cell receptor (beta chain) was retrieved from a study of blood T cell repertoires in COVID-19. The overall study: The United States, Italy and Spain provided the acute and convalescent COVID-19 samples.

Under the authors' procedure: Using reference gene primer amplification, nucleated cell counts were estimated. Only in-frame clones appear in the TCRdb table, and some are missing; sequencing was by immunoSEQ multiplex PCR. Clonal size and the V and J genes are those of that table, whereas D and trimming came from the DNA. The sample has some 70,000 clones; around 89% are singletons. This CDR3 has 15 amino acids. The germline CDR1 and CDR2 sequences are SEHNR and FQNEAQ (reference sequence). Trimming stripped 5 bases from V and 2 bases from J, with 13 bases between. The chain links TRBV7-9 to TRBJ2-1; possible D gene TRBD1, 5 bases. The sample taken for sequencing was peripheral blood. This receptor was taken from a woman aged 65 to 85 with acute or convalescent COVID-19. As DNA, the CDR3 is TGTGCCAGCAGCGAGTTCGACAGTGCCTACAATGAGCAGTTCTTC. This translates into CASSEFDSAYNEQFF.